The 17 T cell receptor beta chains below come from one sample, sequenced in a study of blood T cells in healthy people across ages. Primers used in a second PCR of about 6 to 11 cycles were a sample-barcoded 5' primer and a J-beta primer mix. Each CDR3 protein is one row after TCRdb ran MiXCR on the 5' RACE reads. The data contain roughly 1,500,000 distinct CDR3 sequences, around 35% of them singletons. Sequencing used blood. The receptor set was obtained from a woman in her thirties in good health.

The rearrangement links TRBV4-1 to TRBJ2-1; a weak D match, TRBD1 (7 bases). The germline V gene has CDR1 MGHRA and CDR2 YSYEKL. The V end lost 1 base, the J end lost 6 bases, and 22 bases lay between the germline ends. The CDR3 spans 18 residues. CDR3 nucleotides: TGCGCCAGCAGCCAAGCGGCAGGGGGGACCCCCATTGGCAATGAGCAGTTCTTC. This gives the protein CASSQAAGGTPIGNEQFF.

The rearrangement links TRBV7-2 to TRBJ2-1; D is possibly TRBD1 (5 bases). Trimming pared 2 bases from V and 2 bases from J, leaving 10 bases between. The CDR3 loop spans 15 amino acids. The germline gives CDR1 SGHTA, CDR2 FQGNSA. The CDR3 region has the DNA TGTGCCAGCAGCTTAAGGACAAGGACCTACAATGAGCAGTTCTTC. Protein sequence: CASSLRTRTYNEQFF. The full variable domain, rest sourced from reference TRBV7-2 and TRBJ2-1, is GAGVSQSPSNKVTEKGKDVELRCDPISGHTALYWYRQSLGQGLEFLIYFQGNSAPDKSGLPSDRFSAERTGGSVSTLTIQRTQQEDSAVYLCASSLRTRTYNEQFFGPGTRLTVL.

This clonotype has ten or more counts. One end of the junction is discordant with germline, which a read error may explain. The DNA for the CDR3 is TGTGCCAGCAGCTTAGGTCACACTGAAGCTTTCTTT. As protein: CASSLGHTEAFF. The chain combines TRBV5-1 with TRBJ1-1, with no clear D. The CDR3 consists of 12 residues. Germline V lookup: CDR1 SGHRS, CDR2 YFSETQ.

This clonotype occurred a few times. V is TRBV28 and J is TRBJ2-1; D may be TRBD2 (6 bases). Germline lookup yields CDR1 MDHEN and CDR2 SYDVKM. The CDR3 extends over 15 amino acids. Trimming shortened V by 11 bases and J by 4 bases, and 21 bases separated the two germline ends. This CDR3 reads CASAGPPSVYNEQFF. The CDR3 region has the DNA TGTGCCTCAGCAGGGCCCCCTAGCGTGTACAATGAGCAGTTCTTC.

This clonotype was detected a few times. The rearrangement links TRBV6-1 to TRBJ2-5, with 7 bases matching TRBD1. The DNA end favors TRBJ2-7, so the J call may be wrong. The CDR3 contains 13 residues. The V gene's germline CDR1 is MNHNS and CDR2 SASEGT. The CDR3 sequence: CASLTTGMGEQYF. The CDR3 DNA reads TGTGCCAGCTTAACGACAGGGATGGGCGAGCAGTACTTC.

The DNA of the CDR3 is TGTGCCAGCTCTTACCAATACCGCACACCCCTCCACTTT. It translates to CASSYQYRTPLHF. The chain is built from TRBV28 and TRBJ1-6; no clear D. Germline-derived CDR1 and CDR2 are MDHEN and SYDVKM. The CDR3 spans 13 residues. Trimming shortened V by 8 bases and J by 11 bases, and 16 bases separated the two germline ends.

DNA for the CDR3: TGTGCCAGCACGGACACGCGCGGATATGGCTACACCTTC. Protein product: CASTDTRGYGYTF. The chain carries TRBV2 and TRBJ1-2, with a possible D match to TRBD1 (5 bases). This CDR3 is built from 13 residues. Germline CDR1 SNHLY, CDR2 FYNNEI. The V gene lost 7 bases and the J gene lost 5 bases, with 14 bases spanning the gap. Full variable domain (outside the CDR3, taken from reference TRBV2 and TRBJ1-2): EPEVTQTPSHQVTQMGQEVILRCVPISNHLYFYWYRQILGQKVEFLVSFYNNEISEKSEIFDDQFSVERPDGSNFTLKIRSTKLEDSAMYFCASTDTRGYGYTFGSGTRLTVV.

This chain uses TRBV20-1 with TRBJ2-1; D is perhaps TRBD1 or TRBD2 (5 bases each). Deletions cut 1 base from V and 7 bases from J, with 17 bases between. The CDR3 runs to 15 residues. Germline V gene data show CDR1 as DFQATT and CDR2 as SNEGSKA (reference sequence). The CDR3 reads CSARAIGTIVNEQFF. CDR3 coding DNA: TGCAGTGCTAGAGCAATCGGGACCATAGTGAATGAGCAGTTCTTC.

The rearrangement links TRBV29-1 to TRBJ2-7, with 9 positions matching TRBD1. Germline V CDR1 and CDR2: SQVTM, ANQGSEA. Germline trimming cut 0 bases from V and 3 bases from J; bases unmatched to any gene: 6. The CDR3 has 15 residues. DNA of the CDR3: TGCAGCGTTGAAGAGGGACAGGGTGTCCTCTACGAGCAGTACTTC. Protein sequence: CSVEEGQGVLYEQYF.

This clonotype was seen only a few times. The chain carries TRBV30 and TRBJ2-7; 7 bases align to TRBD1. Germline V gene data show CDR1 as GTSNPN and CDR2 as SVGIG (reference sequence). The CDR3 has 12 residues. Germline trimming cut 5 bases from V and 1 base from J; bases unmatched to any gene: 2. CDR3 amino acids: CAWDRDSYEQYF. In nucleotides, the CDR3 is TGTGCCTGGGACAGGGATTCCTACGAGCAGTACTTC.

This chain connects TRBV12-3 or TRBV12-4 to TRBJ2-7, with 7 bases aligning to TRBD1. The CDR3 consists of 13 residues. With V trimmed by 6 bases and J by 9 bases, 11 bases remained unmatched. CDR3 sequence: CASRRGTASVQYF. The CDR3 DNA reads TGTGCCAGCAGGAGAGGGACAGCCTCAGTGCAGTACTTC.

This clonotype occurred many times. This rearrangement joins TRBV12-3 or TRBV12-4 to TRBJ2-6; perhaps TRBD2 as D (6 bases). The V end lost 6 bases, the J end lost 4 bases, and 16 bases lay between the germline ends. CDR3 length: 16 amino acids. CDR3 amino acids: CASSSGLPSGANVLTF. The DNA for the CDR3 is TGTGCCAGCAGCTCGGGACTCCCTTCGGGGGCCAACGTCCTGACTTTC.

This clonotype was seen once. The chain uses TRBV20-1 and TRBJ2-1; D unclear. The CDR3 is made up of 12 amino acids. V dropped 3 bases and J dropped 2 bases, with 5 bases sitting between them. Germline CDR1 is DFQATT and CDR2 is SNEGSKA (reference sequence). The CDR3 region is CSASITYNEQFF. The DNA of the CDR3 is TGCAGTGCTAGCATTACCTACAATGAGCAGTTCTTC.

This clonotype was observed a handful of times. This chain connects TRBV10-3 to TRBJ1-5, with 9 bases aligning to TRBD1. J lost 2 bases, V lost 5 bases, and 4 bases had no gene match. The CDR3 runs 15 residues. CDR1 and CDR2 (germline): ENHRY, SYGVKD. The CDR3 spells CAISQGQGGNQPQHF. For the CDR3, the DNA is TGTGCCATCAGTCAGGGACAGGGAGGCAATCAGCCCCAGCATTTT.

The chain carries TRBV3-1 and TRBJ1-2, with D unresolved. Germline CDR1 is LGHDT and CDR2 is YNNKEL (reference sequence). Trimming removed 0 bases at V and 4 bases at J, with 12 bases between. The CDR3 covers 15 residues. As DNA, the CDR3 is TGTGCCAGCAGCCAAGATAGCGACGGTTCCTATGGCTACACCTTC. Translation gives CASSQDSDGSYGYTF.

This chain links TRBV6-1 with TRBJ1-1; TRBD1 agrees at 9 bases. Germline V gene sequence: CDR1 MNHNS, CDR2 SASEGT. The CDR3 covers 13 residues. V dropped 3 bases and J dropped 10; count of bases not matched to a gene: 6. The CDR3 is CASSDSGQGTAFF. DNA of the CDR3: TGTGCCAGCAGTGACTCGGGACAGGGTACAGCTTTCTTT.

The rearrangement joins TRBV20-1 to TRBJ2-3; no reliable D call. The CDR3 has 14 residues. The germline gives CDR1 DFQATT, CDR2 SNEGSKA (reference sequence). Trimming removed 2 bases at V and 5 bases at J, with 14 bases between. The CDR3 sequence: CSARPPESLDTQYF. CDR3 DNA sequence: TGCAGTGCTAGACCCCCGGAATCTTTAGATACGCAGTATTTT.